This T cell receptor beta chain was found in a study of control samples from healthy donors and cancer patients (dated by TCRdb to about 2020). To note about this clone: Its antigen has not been determined. The input lacks base qualities; no much larger clone sits a single base away.

The library was made by the immunoSEQ multiplex PCR assay. TCRdb took this table from immuneACCESS and kept in-frame rearrangements with V and J called. Such tables lack part of the clones; where checked against another copy, unresolved V genes explain under half of the gap, and the rest is unexplained. For this sample there are approximately 110,000 clones; 83% appear just once. The ten most abundant clones make up under 15% of the sample. Via the germline V gene (reference sequence), CDR1 is LNHDA and CDR2 SQIVND. Counted from cysteine to phenylalanine, this CDR3 has 13 amino acids. Only CDR3 DNA remains: 39 bases, in frame from the first base. V is clipped by 5 bases and J by 7 bases, and the sequence between their germline boundaries is 14 bases long.

The chain is encoded by TRBV19 joined to TRBJ1-1; there is no confident call for the D gene. The source material was blood. This clonotype originated in a woman aged 45-60 years in good health. CDR3 protein: CASSAQTQSEAFF. The nucleotide sequence is TGTGCCAGTAGTGCACAAACCCAGAGTGAAGCTTTCTTT. When the CDR3 is completed using the reference TRBV19 and TRBJ1-1 genes on either side, the full variable domain is DGGITQSPKYLFRKEGQNVTLSCEQNLNHDAMYWYRQDPGQGLRLIYYSQIVNDFQKGDIAEGYSVSREKKESFPLTVTSAQKNPTAFYLCASSAQTQSEAFFGQGTRLTVV.